Presented here are 2 T cell receptor beta chains from one specimen sequenced in a study of T cell repertoires in cytomegalovirus infection. These TCRs are of unknown antigen specificity. In TCRdb, the reads were re-called with MiXCR into one record per CDR3 protein. In the table there are around 25,000 distinct CDR3 sequences, approximately 22% of which are singletons. This sample comprised CD8+ T cells from cultured PBMCs, obtained from culture after CMV antigen stimulation. Receptors were obtained from a human donor in good health (CMV status not recorded). Some clones in this sample may be carry-over from other donors' samples.

This clonotype was picked up a small number of times. The chain recombines TRBV7-2 with TRBJ2-3, with TRBD2 matching over 7 bases. After removal of 5 bases from V and 9 bases from J, the junction contained 11 bases not matched to a gene. This CDR3 comprises 14 residues. Per the germline V gene, CDR1 is SGHTA and CDR2 is FQGNSA. The CDR3 reads CASSPSGASGTQYF. The CDR3 DNA sequence: TGTGCCAGCAGCCCGTCCGGGGCTAGCGGAACGCAGTATTTT. The variable domain in full, with the rest retrieved from reference TRBV7-2 and TRBJ2-3, is GAGVSQSPSNKVTEKGKDVELRCDPISGHTALYWYRQSLGQGLEFLIYFQGNSAPDKSGLPSDRFSAERTGGSVSTLTIQRTQQEDSAVYLCASSPSGASGTQYFGPGTRLTVL.

The chain joins TRBV7-9 to TRBJ1-1, with D tentatively TRBD1 (5 bases). CDR1 SEHNR and CDR2 FQNEAQ come from the germline V gene (reference sequence). The V end lost 5 bases, the J end lost 9 bases, and 13 bases lay between the germline ends. The CDR3 contains 12 residues. The DNA of the CDR3 is TGTGCCAGCAGCCCGGGAAAGGGGAAAGCTTTCTTT. Translated, it gives CASSPGKGKAFF.